This T cell receptor beta chain stems from a study of T cells in Graves' hyperthyroidism and ophthalmopathy. Study results and caveats: A model of 13 V-J features distinguished ophthalmopathy from stable hyperthyroidism. The majority of expanded thyroid clonotypes above 0.001 also appeared in blood.

Researchers amplified the TCR beta CDR3 regions from RNA transcripts. First-round RT-PCR targeting the TCR CDR3 was performed with the HTBI primer set. TCRdb reprocessed the multiplex PCR reads via MiXCR and lists one record per CDR3 protein. The sample carries about 640,000 distinct CDR3 sequences, less than 45% recorded once. The CDR3 is 15 residues long. CDR1 is SEHNR and CDR2 is FQNEAQ in the germline V gene (reference sequence). Points on this clonotype: The antigen remains undetermined. Sequence at one end of the junction differs from germline and may be a read error.

Lactation, pregnancy, other autoimmune disease or uncontrolled infection excluded patients. This clonotype was obtained from an adult man with Graves' disease, either hyperthyroidism or ophthalmopathy (not recorded which). The chain is built from TRBV7-9 and TRBJ1-2, with 7 nucleotides matching TRBD1. Sequencing input: peripheral blood or thyroid tissue (not recorded which). The CDR3 spells CASSSLGTANYGYIF. Written as DNA, the CDR3 is TGTGCCAGCAGTTCCCTGGGGACAGCGAACTATGGCTACATCTTC.